Following are 22 T cell receptor beta chains from one sample sequenced in a study of T cell changes during pregnancy in multiple sclerosis. Produced via immunoSEQ multiplex PCR; TCRdb's table is partial and in-frame only. This sample has roughly 45,000 clones, with approximately 95% found just once. This specimen consisted of CD8+ T cells from peripheral blood mononuclear cells, obtained in the first trimester of pregnancy. The receptors were gathered from a female donor with multiple sclerosis, enrolled in a pregnancy study.

This rearrangement joins TRBV19 to TRBJ1-1; weak D call: TRBD1 (5 bases). V dropped 5 bases and J dropped 0 bases, with 10 bases sitting between them. In germline, CDR1 is LNHDA, CDR2 SQIVND (reference sequence). The CDR3 spans 14 residues. The CDR3 protein is CASSLQGLNTEAFF. CDR3 in DNA: TGTGCCAGTAGTCTTCAGGGCTTGAACACTGAAGCTTTCTTT.

The rearrangement uses TRBV27 and TRBJ2-3, with 12 bases lining up with TRBD2. Germline CDR1 and CDR2: MNHEY and SMNVEV (reference sequence). Losses at the gene ends were 6 bases for V and 4 bases for J; bases not matched to a gene: 5. CDR3 length: 15 residues. CDR3 region: CASSTGTSGPDTQYF. CDR3 nucleotides: TGTGCCAGCAGCACCGGGACTAGCGGGCCAGATACGCAGTATTTT.

V and J are TRBV29-1 and TRBJ1-2; 7 bases agree with TRBD1. V trimming: 4 bases; J trimming: 8 bases; junction bases outside the gene matches: 13. The CDR3 consists of 14 residues. The V gene's germline CDR1 is SQVTM and CDR2 ANQGSEA. The CDR3, as DNA: TGCAGCGTTGTCCGAACAGGGGCAAAATACGGCTACACCTTC. It specifies CSVVRTGAKYGYTF.

The chain employs TRBV29-1 and TRBJ1-2, with D perhaps matching TRBD1 (6 bases). Germline V gives CDR1 SQVTM, CDR2 ANQGSEA. The V end lost 0 bases, the J end lost 4 bases, and 6 bases lay between the germline ends. The CDR3 contains 12 residues. This CDR3 reads CSVEDRGYGYTF. As DNA, the CDR3 is TGCAGCGTTGAAGACAGGGGCTATGGCTACACCTTC.

The rearrangement links TRBV19 to TRBJ2-7, with D maybe TRBD2 (6 bases). Per germline, CDR1 LNHDA and CDR2 SQIVND (reference sequence). Trimming removed 6 bases from V and 2 bases from J, with 17 bases in between. CDR3 size: 15 residues. The CDR3 sequence is CASSPPAGPPYEQYF. The DNA of the CDR3 is TGTGCCAGTAGCCCGCCAGCGGGTCCCCCCTACGAGCAGTACTTC.

This rearrangement joins TRBV9 to TRBJ1-1; D remains ambiguous. CDR1 and CDR2 (germline): SGDLS, YYNGEE. The CDR3 runs 13 residues. Trimming stripped 2 bases from V and 3 bases from J, with 8 bases between. The DNA for the CDR3 is TGTGCCAGCAGCGTTGGCACCCACACTGAAGCTTTCTTT. As protein: CASSVGTHTEAFF.

The chain links TRBV7-9 to TRBJ2-3, with D hard to call. Trimming removed 4 bases at V and 6 bases at J, with 5 bases between. CDR1 is SEHNR, CDR2 FQNEAQ, per germline (reference sequence). CDR3 size: 11 residues. The CDR3 bases are TGTGCCAGCAGCTCCCTTGATACGCAGTATTTT. This gives the protein CASSSLDTQYF.

The sample holds one count of this clone. The chain's CDR3 is CASSGAYNEQFF. As DNA, the CDR3 is TGTGCCAGTAGTGGAGCCTACAATGAGCAGTTCTTC. The chain carries TRBV19 and TRBJ2-1, with D unresolved. Trimming took off 5 bases at V and 2 bases at J, with 4 bases between the two ends. Per germline, CDR1 LNHDA and CDR2 SQIVND (reference sequence). The CDR3 totals 12 residues. Full variable domain (missing parts from reference TRBV19 and TRBJ2-1): DGGITQSPKYLFRKEGQNVTLSCEQNLNHDAMYWYRQDPGQGLRLIYYSQIVNDFQKGDIAEGYSVSREKKESFPLTVTSAQKNPTAFYLCASSGAYNEQFFGPGTRLTVL.

The V call is TRBV5-4, the J call TRBJ2-7, with 7 bases identical to TRBD1. The CDR3 is 14 amino acids. The ends lost 4 bases at V and 3 bases at J; junction bases unmatched: 7. The germline gives CDR1 SGHNT, CDR2 YYREEE (reference sequence). The CDR3 DNA is TGTGCCAGCAGCACAACGACAGGGAGCTACGAGCAGTACTTC. This encodes CASSTTTGSYEQYF.

The J gene is TRBJ2-2, the V gene TRBV30, with 7 nucleotides matching TRBD2. V was clipped by 4 bases and J by 3 bases; unmatched bases: 8. The germline V gene encodes CDR1 GTSNPN and CDR2 SVGIG (reference sequence). The CDR3 has 15 amino acids. For the CDR3, the DNA is TGTGCCTGGAATCGGCGGGAGTCGGACACCGGGGAGCTGTTTTTT. It is translated as CAWNRRESDTGELFF.

The chain recombines TRBV6-5 with TRBJ2-2; TRBD2 aligns across 12 bases. CDR3 length: 15 amino acids. Looked up from germline, CDR1 is MNHEY and CDR2 is SVGAGI. The junction had 4 bases not matched to a gene; V was cut back by 6 bases and J by 5 bases. The CDR3 protein is CASRLAGGETGELFF. CDR3 DNA: TGTGCCAGCAGGCTAGCGGGAGGGGAGACCGGGGAGCTGTTTTTT.

This chain connects TRBV7-9 to TRBJ2-2; no definite D call. Germline V gene data show CDR1 as SEHNR and CDR2 as FQNEAQ (reference sequence). The V gene lost 2 bases and the J gene lost 2 bases, with 9 bases spanning the gap. CDR3 length equals 15 residues. Here the CDR3 reads CASSLKRPNTGELFF. The DNA of the CDR3 is TGTGCCAGCAGCTTAAAGCGACCTAACACCGGGGAGCTGTTTTTT.

This chain uses TRBV6-1 with TRBJ2-7; D might be TRBD2 (6 bases). This CDR3 is 14 amino acids long. Germline CDR1 MNHNS, CDR2 SASEGT. Trimming took off 8 bases at V and 12 bases at J, with 26 bases between the two ends. The CDR3 sequence: CASGPMGRRGSWYF. The CDR3 coding sequence is TGTGCCAGCGGACCCATGGGGAGGAGAGGTTCGTGGTACTTC.

The gene calls are TRBV7-8 and TRBJ2-1; the D gene is possibly TRBD2 (6 bases). Looked up from germline, CDR1 is SGHVS and CDR2 is FQNEAQ. The length of the CDR3 is 15 residues. V was cut by 2 bases and J by 5 bases, with 13 bases left in between. Here the CDR3 DNA reads TGTGCCAGCAGCTTACAGCGGGTGCTTAACAATGAGCAGTTCTTC. It codes for CASSLQRVLNNEQFF.

This chain connects TRBV5-5 to TRBJ1-1, with D unclear. Deletions cut 4 bases from V and 3 bases from J, with 10 bases between. This CDR3 contains 13 residues. Germline CDR1 reads SGHKS; CDR2 reads YYEKEE (reference sequence). The CDR3 sequence is CASSQGVYTEAFF. As DNA, the CDR3 is TGTGCCAGCAGCCAAGGAGTATACACTGAAGCTTTCTTT. The full variable domain, in which reference TRBV5-5 and TRBJ1-1 provide the parts outside the CDR3, is DAGVTQSPTHLIKTRGQQVTLRCSPISGHKSVSWYQQVLGQGPQFIFQYYEKEERGRGNFPDRFSARQFPNYSSELNVNALLLGDSALYLCASSQGVYTEAFFGQGTRLTVV.

The chain couples TRBV6-5 to TRBJ2-7, with 9 bases lining up with TRBD1. The J segment lost 5 bases and the V segment lost 4 bases, leaving 6 bases of the junction unmatched. The CDR3 is 14 amino acids. From germline, CDR1 is MNHEY and CDR2 SVGAGI. CDR3 sequence reads: CASSSGTGHHEQYF. CDR3 sequence (DNA): TGTGCCAGCAGTTCTGGGACAGGGCACCACGAGCAGTACTTC.

The chain is built from TRBV6-4 and TRBJ2-3; 8 nucleotides agree with TRBD2. The ends lost 5 bases at V and 1 base at J; junction bases unmatched: 5. Germline values: CDR1 MRHNA, CDR2 SNTAGT. The CDR3 contains 15 residues. The CDR3 region is CASSPGLVGTDTQYF. The CDR3 DNA is TGTGCCAGCAGTCCGGGACTAGTAGGCACAGATACGCAGTATTTT.

The chain combines TRBV4-1 with TRBJ2-7; 7 bases align to TRBD1. The CDR3 is 16 residues long. Germline V CDR1 and CDR2: MGHRA, YSYEKL. V shed 3 bases, J shed 5 bases, and the junction held 13 bases outside the gene matches. The CDR3 DNA reads TGCGCCAGCAGCCAGGGAACCCAGGGGGTATATCACGAGCAGTACTTC. It yields the protein CASSQGTQGVYHEQYF.

This chain joins TRBV19 and TRBJ2-3; TRBD2 matches at 14 bases. Per the germline V gene, CDR1 is LNHDA and CDR2 is SQIVND (reference sequence). Trimming removed 5 bases from V and 6 bases from J; junction bases left unmatched: 7. The CDR3 length is 16 residues. The CDR3 DNA is TGTGCCAGTAGTCCCGGACTAGCGGGAGGATGGGATACGCAGTATTTT. It yields the protein CASSPGLAGGWDTQYF.

This chain connects TRBV27 to TRBJ1-1; a weak D match, TRBD1 (5 bases). The V and J ends lost 7 bases and 8 bases respectively, with 11 bases between them. Germline V CDR1 and CDR2: MNHEY, SMNVEV (reference sequence). There are 11 residues in the CDR3. The CDR3 here is CASISGLEAFF. CDR3 nucleotides: TGTGCCAGCATCTCAGGGTTGGAAGCTTTCTTT.

The chain has TRBV4-3 and TRBJ2-1; 11 bases fit TRBD2. The trim removed 5 bases at V and 8 bases at J, leaving 11 bases unmatched. This CDR3 has 16 residues. Germline CDR1 and CDR2: LGHNA and YSLEER. CDR3 loop: CASSARTSGLLDEQFF. The CDR3 bases are TGCGCCAGCAGCGCCCGGACTAGCGGGTTGTTGGATGAGCAGTTCTTC.

The genes are TRBV29-1 and TRBJ2-7; 10 bases fit TRBD1. J gave up 2 bases and V 0 bases, and 4 bases lay outside the gene matches. Per germline, CDR1 SQVTM and CDR2 ANQGSEA. There are 15 residues in the CDR3. CDR3 nucleotide sequence: TGCAGCGTTGAAGATGGAGGGACAGGGGCCTACGAGCAGTACTTC. Protein sequence: CSVEDGGTGAYEQYF.